Here is one T cell receptor (beta chain) with its context. The target of this receptor is not known. It has no much larger one-base neighbor in the sample; base qualities were not kept. This entry belongs to a study of T cell repertoires in cytomegalovirus infection (dated by TCRdb to about 2019). The study in broad terms: The peptide stimulations were aimed at well-studied HLA-B-restricted epitopes as well as recently identified HLA-C-restricted CMV epitopes, whose presentation resists viral immunomodulation. The HLA type of each donor mattered for the analysis, because public TCR beta signatures pointed to carriage of CMV infection along with the matching HLA type. Results the study describes overall, beyond this receptor: In both this cohort and an independent cohort of over 350 donors, the cumulative frequency of public TCR beta family members distinguished carriers of CMV infection plus the relevant HLA type. The ex vivo response was dominated by HLA-C-restricted CMV-specific TCR beta clonotypes, which also provided the single most frequent clonotype in two of eight donors.

Sequencing instrument: Illumina HiSeq 1500. Clones were called with MiXCR by TCRdb after fastp trimmed the public reads at Q25, and only in-frame beta chains were retained. Rows are combined by CDR3 protein, so each entry shows the most common genes and DNA. The table for this sample lists approximately 990,000 distinct CDR3 sequences; 30% to 40% of them were counted only once. The ten top clones hold over 12% of the sample. Explained via the paper, the treatment or condition label denotes: in vitro stimulation with specific CMV peptide epitopes to enrich CMV-specific T cells. Taken from the germline V gene, the CDR1 and CDR2 loops are MNHEY and SVGAGI. V sheds 0 bases and J sheds 6 bases, leaving 9 bases between their ends. Spanning cysteine to phenylalanine, the CDR3 consists of 14 amino acids. The read is trimmed to its CDR3 DNA, 42 bases read in frame from base 1.

The sequence came from a human donor in good health (CMV status not recorded). Some clones in this sample may be carry-over from other donors' samples. The sample was cultured CD8+ T cells from PBMCs, taken from culture after CMV antigen stimulation. The chain is assembled from TRBV6-5 and TRBJ1-5; the D gene cannot be named for sure. The nucleotide sequence reads as follows: TGTGCCAGCAGTTACTCAACCCTAGGTCAGCCCCAGCATTTT. This is translated as CASSYSTLGQPQHF.